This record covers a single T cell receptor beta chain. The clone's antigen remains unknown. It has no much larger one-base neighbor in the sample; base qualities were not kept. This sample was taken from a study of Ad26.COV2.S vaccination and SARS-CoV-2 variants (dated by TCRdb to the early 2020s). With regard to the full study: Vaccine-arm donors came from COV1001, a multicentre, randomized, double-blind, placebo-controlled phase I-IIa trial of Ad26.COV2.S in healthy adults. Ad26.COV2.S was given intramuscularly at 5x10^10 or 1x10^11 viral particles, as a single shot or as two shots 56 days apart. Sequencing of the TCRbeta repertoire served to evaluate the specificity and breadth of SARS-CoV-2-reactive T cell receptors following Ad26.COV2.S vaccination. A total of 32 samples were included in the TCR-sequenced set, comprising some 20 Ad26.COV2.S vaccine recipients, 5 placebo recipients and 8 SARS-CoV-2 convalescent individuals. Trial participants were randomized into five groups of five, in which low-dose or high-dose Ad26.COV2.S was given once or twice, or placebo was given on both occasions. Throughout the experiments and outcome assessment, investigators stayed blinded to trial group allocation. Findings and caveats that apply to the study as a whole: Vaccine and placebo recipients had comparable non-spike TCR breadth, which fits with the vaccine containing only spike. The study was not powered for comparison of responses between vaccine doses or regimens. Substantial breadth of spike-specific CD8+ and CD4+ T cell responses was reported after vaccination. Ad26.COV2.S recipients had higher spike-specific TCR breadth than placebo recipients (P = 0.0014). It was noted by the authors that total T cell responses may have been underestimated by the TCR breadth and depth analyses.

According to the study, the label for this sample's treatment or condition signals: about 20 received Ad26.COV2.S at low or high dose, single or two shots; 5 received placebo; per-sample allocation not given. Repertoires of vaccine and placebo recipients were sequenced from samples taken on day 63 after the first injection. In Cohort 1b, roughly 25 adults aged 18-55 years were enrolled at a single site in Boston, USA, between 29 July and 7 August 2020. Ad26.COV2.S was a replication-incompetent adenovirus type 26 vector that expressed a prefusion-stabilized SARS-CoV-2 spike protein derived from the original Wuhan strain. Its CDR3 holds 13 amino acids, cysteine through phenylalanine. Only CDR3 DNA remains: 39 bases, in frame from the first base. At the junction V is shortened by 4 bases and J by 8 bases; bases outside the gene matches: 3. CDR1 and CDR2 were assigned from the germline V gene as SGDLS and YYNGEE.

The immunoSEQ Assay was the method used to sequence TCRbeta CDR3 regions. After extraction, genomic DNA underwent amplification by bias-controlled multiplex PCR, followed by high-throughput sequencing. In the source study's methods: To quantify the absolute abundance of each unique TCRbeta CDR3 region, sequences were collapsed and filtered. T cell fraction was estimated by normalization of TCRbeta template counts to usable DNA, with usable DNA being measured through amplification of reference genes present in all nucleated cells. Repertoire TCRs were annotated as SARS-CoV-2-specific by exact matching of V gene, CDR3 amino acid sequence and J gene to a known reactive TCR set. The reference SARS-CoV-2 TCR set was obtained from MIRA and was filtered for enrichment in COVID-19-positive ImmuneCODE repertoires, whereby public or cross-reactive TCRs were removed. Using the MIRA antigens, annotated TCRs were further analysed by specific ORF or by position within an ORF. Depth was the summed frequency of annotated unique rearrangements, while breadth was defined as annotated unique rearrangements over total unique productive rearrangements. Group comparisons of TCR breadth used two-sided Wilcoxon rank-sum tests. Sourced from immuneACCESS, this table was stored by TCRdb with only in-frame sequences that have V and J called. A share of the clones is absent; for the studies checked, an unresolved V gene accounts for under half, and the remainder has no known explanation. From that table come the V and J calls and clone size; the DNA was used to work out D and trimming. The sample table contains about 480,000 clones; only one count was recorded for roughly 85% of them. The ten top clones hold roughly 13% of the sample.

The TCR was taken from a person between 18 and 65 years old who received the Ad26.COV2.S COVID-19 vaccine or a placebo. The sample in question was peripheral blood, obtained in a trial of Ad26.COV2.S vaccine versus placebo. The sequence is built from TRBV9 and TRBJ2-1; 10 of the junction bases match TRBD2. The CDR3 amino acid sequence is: CASSRGTSDEQFF. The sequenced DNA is TGTGCCAGCAGCCGCGGGACTAGCGATGAGCAGTTCTTC.